Below, one T cell receptor beta chain is given with its context. This sample is drawn from a study of CD8 T cells in Susac syndrome. As for the study in general: Intravenous immunoglobulin alone or corticosteroids were being given to patients with Susac syndrome at blood draw, unless they were therapy-naive.

With random hexamers, roughly 0.45 to 1 ug RNA was reverse transcribed. One entry per CDR3 protein results from TCRdb running MiXCR on the immunoSEQ multiplex PCR reads. This sample has 140,000 or so distinct CDR3 sequences, with about 94% found just once. Sequencing of TCR beta, carried out with a high-throughput approach, was applied to CD8+ and CD4+ T cells from the blood. This CDR3 spans 14 amino acids. The trim removed 10 bases at V and 3 bases at J, leaving 12 bases unmatched. From germline, CDR1 is MDHEN and CDR2 SYDVKM. The clonotype comes from a human donor with Susac syndrome. The sequenced sample was CD4+ T cells from PBMCs. The chain employs TRBV28 and TRBJ2-7; 7 bases line up with TRBD2. The DNA of the CDR3 is TGTGCCACCGGTCGGGGCGGGGGTTACTACGAGCAGTACTTC. This gives the protein CATGRGGGYYEQYF.